One and the same sample provided the 10 T cell receptor beta chains below, sequenced in a study of prognosis after radiotherapy for stage I lung cancer. TCR beta CDR3 amplification from genomic DNA was performed by two-round multiplex PCR. Round-one PCR had primers specific to each TRBV and TRBJ gene. TCRdb passed the multiplex PCR reads through MiXCR, listing each CDR3 protein once. In the table there are around 26,000 distinct CDR3 sequences, about 45% of which are singletons. The specimen was PBMCs, collected before or after stereotactic body radiation therapy (not recorded which). Receptors were obtained from a donor at least 50 years old with non-small cell lung cancer.

This clonotype was seen a single time. This chain uses TRBV20-1 with TRBJ2-1; 9 bases match TRBD2. V shed 4 bases, J shed 5 bases, and the junction held 9 bases outside the gene matches. Per germline, CDR1 DFQATT and CDR2 SNEGSKA (reference sequence). CDR3 length equals 15 residues. CDR3 loop: CSAKNGLAPDNEQFF. For the CDR3, the DNA is TGCAGTGCTAAAAACGGACTAGCGCCCGACAATGAGCAGTTCTTC.

By sample fraction, this clonotype is medium-sized. This rearrangement joins TRBV28 to TRBJ2-7, with 11 bases fitting TRBD2. This CDR3 spans 15 amino acids. The germline gives CDR1 MDHEN, CDR2 SYDVKM. V shed 7 bases, J shed 4 bases, and the junction held 9 bases outside the gene matches. The CDR3 loop reads CASTSSASGRYEQYF. In DNA, the CDR3 is TGTGCCAGCACCTCGTCGGCTAGCGGGAGGTACGAGCAGTACTTC.

A word on this clonotype: One junction end disagrees with the germline gene, perhaps due to a read error. The chain recombines TRBV27 with TRBJ2-3; 7 bases line up with TRBD2. Germline CDR1 and CDR2: MNHEY and SMNVEV (reference sequence). The length of the CDR3 is 15 residues. The CDR3 loop is CASSPQGLSTDAQYF. The DNA of the CDR3 is TGTGCCAGCAGTCCCCAGGGACTATCAACAGATGCGCAGTATTTT.

V is TRBV24-1 and J is TRBJ1-1; D uncertain. CDR1 KGHDR and CDR2 SFDVKD come from the germline V gene. The CDR3 loop spans 15 amino acids. The ends were cut back, 3 bases at V and 1 base at J, with 11 bases in the middle. The CDR3 sequence is CATSDPKRGNTEAFF. The CDR3 DNA reads as TGTGCCACCAGTGATCCGAAACGGGGGAACACTGAAGCTTTCTTT.

In this sample, this clonotype turned up many times. V and J are TRBV12-5 and TRBJ1-5; unclear D gene. This CDR3 is built from 15 residues. Trimming removed 7 bases from V and 0 bases from J, with 13 bases in between. Germline values: CDR1 LGHNT, CDR2 FRNRAP. The CDR3 DNA reads TGTGCTAGTGAGGCGGGTTTCTATAGCAATCAGCCCCAGCATTTT. Its protein is CASEAGFYSNQPQHF.

This clonotype was counted only a few times. A single base is all that separates this from a far larger clone, so a read error is likely. The genes are TRBV6-9 and TRBJ2-6, with D perhaps assigned TRBD1 or TRBD2 (5 bases each). Trimming took 4 bases from V and 0 from J, leaving 7 bases between them. The length of the CDR3 is 15 residues. CDR1 MNHGY and CDR2 SVAAGI come from the germline V gene. The DNA of the CDR3 is TGTGCCAGCAGTTGGGGGTGCTCTGGGGCCAACGTCCTGACTTTC. Translation: CASSWGCSGANVLTF.

This chain links TRBV12-5 with TRBJ1-2; 8 bases are shared with TRBD1. V trimming: 5 bases; J trimming: 4 bases; junction bases outside the gene matches: 9. Germline values: CDR1 LGHNT, CDR2 FRNRAP. CDR3 size: 15 residues. In nucleotides, the CDR3 is TGTGCTAGTGGTCCTTCCCGGGACAGGCCCTATGGCTACACCTTC. It specifies CASGPSRDRPYGYTF.

On this clonotype itself: The junction departs from germline at one end; a sequencing error may be responsible. The chain recombines TRBV20-1 with TRBJ2-2; D may be TRBD1 (6 bases). Per the germline V gene, CDR1 is DFQATT and CDR2 is SNEGSKA (reference sequence). The CDR3 totals 15 residues. CDR3 loop: CSARPKGGMPGELFF. The CDR3 DNA reads as TGCAGTGCTAGACCGAAAGGGGGTATGCCCGGGGAGCTGTTCTTT.

A word on this clonotype: A much bigger clone sits one base away, suggesting this may be a read error. The chain carries TRBV20-1 and TRBJ1-2, with D hard to call. Germline values: CDR1 DFQATT, CDR2 SNEGSKA (reference sequence). This CDR3 contains 9 residues. The V end lost 6 bases, the J end lost 5 bases, and 4 bases lay between the germline ends. CDR3 sequence: CSAAYGYTF. DNA for the CDR3: TGCAGTGCCGCGTATGGCTACACCTTC.

Details on this clonotype: A far larger clone is one base from this, pointing to a likely read error. The rearrangement uses TRBV6-2 or TRBV6-3 and TRBJ2-2; D possibly corresponds to TRBD2 (6 bases). The germline V and J ends were trimmed by 6 bases and 2 bases, with 22 bases remaining between them. This CDR3 contains 18 residues. CDR1 and CDR2 from the germline V gene are MNHEY and SVGEGT. The CDR3 is CASRSGLSGAKNTGELFF. The CDR3 DNA is TGTGCCAGCAGGTCCGGACTATCGGGAGCCAAAAACACCGGGGAGCTGTTTTTT.